A selection of T cell receptor beta chains follows, all from one sample in a study of CD8 T cells in ankylosing spondylitis. TCRdb called the 5' RACE reads again in MiXCR, with one record for every CDR3 protein. Of about 160,000 distinct CDR3 sequences in the sample, around a tenth are singletons; the top ten hold over 13%. The sample was blood, either unsorted or a sorted T cell fraction (not recorded which). Source of these receptors: a female donor with ankylosing spondylitis or in good health (not recorded which). CDR3s include the opening cysteine and the closing phenylalanine or tryptophan. D genes are given only for firm matches. Where a row states a size, it is once, few, many or the class of an expanded clone; other rows omit it.

CDR3 DNA,CDR3 protein,V gene,D gene,clone size,J gene
TGCAGTGCTCCTAGCGGGTTCGGTGCCACAGATACGCAGTATTTT,CSAPSGFGATDTQYF,TRBV20-1,TRBD2,many,TRBJ2-3
TGTGCCAGCACGTTAGCACTCGGGGGGGATACGCAGTATTTT,CASTLALGGDTQYF,TRBV28,TRBD2,few,TRBJ2-3
TGTGCCACCGAGGGACAGGGGGCCCAGGGGACTGAAGCTTTCTTT,CATEGQGAQGTEAFF,TRBV15,TRBD1,NA,TRBJ1-1
TGTGCCACCAGCAGCAGGCGGAACACTGAAGCTTTCTTT,CATSSRRNTEAFF,TRBV15,NA,NA,TRBJ1-1
TGTGCCAGCAGCTTAGATGCAGGGAGGCGGGCCGGGGAGCTGTTTTTT,CASSLDAGRRAGELFF,TRBV11-2,NA,NA,TRBJ2-2
TGTGCCAGCAGCTTAGTGGGGTTAGCCACTCAAGAGACCCAGTACTTC,CASSLVGLATQETQYF,TRBV7-6,NA,few,TRBJ2-5
TGTGCCAGCAGGGAATCCCCCGCAGGGACGTGGGTCTCTGGGGCCAACGTCCTGACTTTC,CASRESPAGTWVSGANVLTF,TRBV6-1,NA,few,TRBJ2-6
TGTGCCAGCAGTCACCGTGAAGGGGAGACGGCCGAGCAGTACTTC,CASSHREGETAEQYF,TRBV6-2/TRBV6-3,NA,many,TRBJ2-7
TGCAGTGCAACCTCCGAAGACTACTACAATGAGCAGTTCTTC,CSATSEDYYNEQFF,TRBV20-1,NA,NA,TRBJ2-1
TGTGCCAGCAGCTTTCTGTTAGGGGGAGGTGAGCAGTTCTTC,CASSFLLGGGEQFF,TRBV5-5,NA,many,TRBJ2-1
TGTGCCAGCAGCTTGGATCCTGGACAAGTTTTGAACTACGAGCAGTACTTC,CASSLDPGQVLNYEQYF,TRBV7-9,NA,NA,TRBJ2-7
TGCGCCAGCAGCTTTAGCTCCTACGAGCAGTACTTC,CASSFSSYEQYF,TRBV5-1,NA,many,TRBJ2-7
TGTGCCAGCAGTTTGATCCTGTACACAGATACGCAGTATTTT,CASSLILYTDTQYF,TRBV12-3/TRBV12-4,NA,many,TRBJ2-3
TGTGCCACCAGCAGTGGTCTAGCGGGAGGGACAGATACGCAGTATTTT,CATSSGLAGGTDTQYF,TRBV15,TRBD2,many,TRBJ2-3
TGTGCCAGCAGTGTAGCGGGAACCTACGAGCAGTACTTC,CASSVAGTYEQYF,TRBV9,TRBD2,NA,TRBJ2-7
TGCGCCAGCAGCTCAACTAGCGGGAGTAGCAATGAGCAGTTCTTC,CASSSTSGSSNEQFF,TRBV5-1,TRBD2,few,TRBJ2-1
TGTGCCAGCAGTCCGAGGACTAGCGGGAGTATAGGGCAGTACTTC,CASSPRTSGSIGQYF,TRBV12-3/TRBV12-4,TRBD2,few,TRBJ2-7
TGTGCCAGCAGCTTAGAGACAGACGTTCTCAATCAGCCCCAGCATTTT,CASSLETDVLNQPQHF,TRBV7-2,NA,many,TRBJ1-5
TGTGCCAGCGAACTCCCTCCTTCTAGCGGGAGGGCCCACGAGCAGTACTTC,CASELPPSSGRAHEQYF,TRBV6-1,TRBD2,few,TRBJ2-7